The 10 T cell receptor beta chains in this list originate from one sample, sequenced in a study of cytomegalovirus exposure and HLA in healthy donors. Primers for the PCR totalled 60 Vbeta and 13 Jbeta. Sequencing was performed with immunoSEQ multiplex PCR; in TCRdb, only in-frame clones are kept and a portion is missing. Among approximately 120,000 clones listed, under 85% were seen once. Sequencing was carried out using PBMCs. The receptors here all came from a woman between 45 and 65 years old in good health and CMV-seropositive.

This clone was seen more than once but under ten times. The chain has TRBV10-2 and TRBJ1-5; D is possibly TRBD1 (5 bases). V lost 2 bases and J 9 bases, leaving 11 bases between the germline ends. Germline values: CDR1 WSHSY, CDR2 SAAADI. The CDR3 loop spans 13 amino acids. The CDR3 DNA is TGCGCCAGCAGTGAGCGGGGGTCCGGGCCCCAGCATTTT. This translates into CASSERGSGPQHF.

The table lists this clone with a few counts. The V gene is TRBV6-5, the J gene TRBJ2-1; 9 nucleotides agree with TRBD2. Germline loops: CDR1 MNHEY, CDR2 SVGAGI. CDR3 size: 15 residues. V shed 2 bases and J 5 bases; nucleotides not matched to a gene: 4. DNA of the CDR3: TGTGCCAGCAGTTACCAGCGGGGGGCCCACAATGAGCAGTTCTTC. As protein: CASSYQRGAHNEQFF.

This clone has more than one count but fewer than ten. This chain uses TRBV6-5 with TRBJ2-4; 7 bases map to TRBD2. Germline V gene lookup returns CDR1 MNHEY and CDR2 SVGAGI. J was trimmed by 8 bases and V by 2 bases; bases with no gene match: 6. The CDR3 sequence is 14 residues long. CDR3 in amino acids: CASSYGRREDIQYF. CDR3 nucleotides: TGTGCCAGCAGTTACGGGCGTCGGGAGGACATTCAGTACTTC.

The rearrangement uses TRBV9 and TRBJ1-5; D may be TRBD1 (6 bases). V lost 0 bases, J lost 5 bases, and 12 bases lay in between. Germline V gene data show CDR1 as SGDLS and CDR2 as YYNGEE. There are 15 residues in the CDR3. This chain's CDR3 is CASSVGVRGHQPQHF. CDR3 nucleotide sequence: TGTGCCAGCAGCGTAGGAGTCAGGGGACATCAGCCCCAGCATTTT.

The chain joins TRBV6-5 to TRBJ2-7, with D maybe TRBD2 (6 bases). The CDR3 is 15 amino acids. V lost 0 bases and J 2 bases, leaving 11 bases between the germline ends. The germline V gene has CDR1 MNHEY and CDR2 SVGAGI. CDR3 residues: CASSYSVAGTYEQYF. The CDR3 DNA is TGTGCCAGCAGTTACTCAGTGGCGGGGACCTACGAGCAGTACTTC.

This chain uses TRBV5-4 with TRBJ2-7, with 11 bases identical to TRBD1. Trimming at V came to 4 bases and at J to 0 bases, leaving 3 bases not matched to a gene. The germline V gene has CDR1 SGHNT and CDR2 YYREEE (reference sequence). The CDR3 loop spans 15 amino acids. The CDR3 here is CASSIGTGGSYEQYF. CDR3 nucleotides: TGTGCCAGCAGCATAGGGACAGGGGGCTCCTACGAGCAGTACTTC.

V and J are TRBV5-1 and TRBJ1-2, with 8 bases identical to TRBD1. J lost 0 bases, V lost 3 bases, and 1 base had no gene match. CDR1 and CDR2 (germline): SGHRS, YFSETQ. This CDR3 has 14 amino acids. This CDR3 is CASSWTGTNYGYTF. The CDR3 DNA reads as TGCGCCAGCAGCTGGACAGGGACTAACTATGGCTACACCTTC.

This clone came up once. This sequence joins TRBV6-6 and TRBJ2-7, with 10 bases that match TRBD1. Trimming at V came to 8 bases and at J to 5 bases, leaving 9 bases not matched to a gene. Per germline, CDR1 MNHNY and CDR2 SVGAGI (reference sequence). CDR3 size: 14 residues. CDR3 in amino acids: CASGVRGQGNEQYF. DNA for the CDR3: TGTGCCAGCGGCGTCCGGGGACAGGGGAACGAGCAGTACTTC.

This chain links TRBV5-1 with TRBJ1-2; the match to TRBD1 covers 7 bases. With 4 bases clipped from V and 1 base from J, the junction kept 4 bases outside the gene matches. In germline, CDR1 is SGHRS, CDR2 YFSETQ. CDR3 length: 14 amino acids. DNA of the CDR3: TGCGCCAGCAGCCTAGGACAGGTTAACTATGGCTACACCTTC. Amino acid sequence: CASSLGQVNYGYTF.

This chain joins TRBV18 and TRBJ2-2, with 10 bases lining up with TRBD2. V lost 3 bases, J lost 0 bases, and 4 bases stayed unmatched. This CDR3 region has 17 residues. Germline assignment: CDR1 KGHSH and CDR2 LQKENI. The CDR3 DNA is TGTGCCAGCTCACCGGATAGCGGGGGGACGAACACCGGGGAGCTGTTTTTT. Translation: CASSPDSGGTNTGELFF.